This T cell receptor beta chain is drawn from a study of blood T cell repertoires in COVID-19. Study information: Researchers got acute and convalescent COVID-19 samples from the United States, Italy and Spain. PBMCs, B-cell-depleted T cells, or T cells provided the cDNA or gDNA that made up the material.

The CDR3 contains 16 residues. V was pared by 5 bases and J by 1 base, with 5 bases of the junction left unmatched. Germline lookup yields CDR1 SGHTA and CDR2 FQGNSA. Sequencing was performed with immunoSEQ multiplex PCR; in TCRdb, only in-frame clones are kept and a portion is missing. The sample consists of fewer than 300,000 clones, around 90% of them appearing once. It was during active infection that Seattle patients were enrolled and then longitudinally followed. V usage is TRBV7-2 and J usage is TRBJ1-3, with 10 bases that match TRBD1. Input material: peripheral blood. This sequence originates from a person under 30 with COVID-19, enrolled during active disease. The CDR3 DNA reads TGTGCCAGCAGCGCCGGGACAGGGGTATCTGGAAACACCATATATTTT. Translating it yields CASSAGTGVSGNTIYF.